This T cell receptor beta chain is from a study of T cells in localized non-small cell lung cancer. Points from the study as a whole: Adjacent lung was found to contain a median approximately 60 of the top 100 tumor clones. Clonality peaked in uninvolved adjacent lung rather than tumor. Higher blood T cell density went with longer overall survival. Heterogeneity remains possible, as sequencing covered one tumor region only.

The protocol was immunoSEQ multiplex PCR, while the TCRdb copy is restricted to in-frame clones and leaves out a portion. The sample yields some 1,400 clones, approximately 40% seen once. The sample holds a few counts of this clone. What it binds is unknown. The input for sequencing was lung tumor tissue, taken before any cancer treatment. The TCR sequence derives from a woman aged 35 to 69 with stage II squamous cell lung carcinoma.

DNA of the CDR3: TGCGCCAGCAGCCAAGCGAGGGTAACTGAAGCTTTCTTT. Protein: CASSQARVTEAFF. The chain carries TRBV4-1 and TRBJ1-1; D is unclear. Per germline, CDR1 MGHRA and CDR2 YSYEKL. The CDR3 contains 13 residues. Trimming stripped 1 base from V and 5 bases from J, with 8 bases between.